Following are 8 T cell receptor beta chains from one sample sequenced in a study of sequential checkpoint blockade in melanoma (dated by TCRdb to about 2019). The treatment or condition label on this specimen signifies: randomized to nivolumab then ipilimumab (arm A) or the reverse (arm B). The method behind the library was the immunoSEQ multiplex PCR assay. Not all clones reach the TCRdb copy of this immuneACCESS table, which keeps in-frame sequences only. Checked studies attribute under half of the gap to unresolved V genes and leave the rest unexplained. The sample includes hundreds of clones, with 23% observed a single time. In total, the top ten clones hold 15% to 20% of the sample. Sample: tumor tissue (inferred from file names), taken from a patient given nivolumab and ipilimumab in sequence. The source is a human donor with melanoma.

The chain employs TRBV5-1 and TRBJ1-3; the match to TRBD1 covers 7 bases. The V and J ends lost 0 bases and 9 bases, in that order; junction bases with no gene match: 9. The CDR3 extends over 15 amino acids. The germline CDR1 and CDR2 sequences are SGHRS and YFSETQ. The CDR3 spells CASSLDGTAVGTIYF. As DNA, the CDR3 is TGCGCCAGCAGCTTGGATGGGACAGCGGTCGGCACCATATATTTT. Full variable domain (missing parts from reference TRBV5-1 and TRBJ1-3): KAGVTQTPRYLIKTRGQQVTLSCSPISGHRSVSWYQQTPGQGLQFLFEYFSETQRNKGNFPGRFSGRQFSNSRSEMNVSTLELGDSALYLCASSLDGTAVGTIYFGEGSWLTVV.

The V call is TRBV30, the J call TRBJ2-2; D not certain. There are 15 residues in the CDR3. Trimming left V 4 bases short and J 4 bases short, with 16 bases between. Germline V gene lookup returns CDR1 GTSNPN and CDR2 SVGIG (reference sequence). CDR3 in DNA: TGTGCCTGGAAGGGTGGGGTAGTTAGCACCGGGGAGCTGTTTTTT. This codes for CAWKGGVVSTGELFF.

In its sample, this clone is medium-sized (0.01 to 0.1%). V gene TRBV1 combines with J gene TRBJ1-1. TRBV1 is an annotated pseudogene. CDR3 length: 15 residues. The CDR3 reads CASSHYTGGMTEAFF. The DNA for the CDR3 is TGCGCCAGCAGCCATTACACCGGAGGGATGACTGAAGCTTTCTTT.

The chain uses TRBV19 and TRBJ1-6; 8 bases line up with TRBD1. After removal of 7 bases from V and 5 bases from J, the junction contained 7 bases not matched to a gene. Germline V gene data show CDR1 as LNHDA and CDR2 as SQIVND (reference sequence). CDR3 length: 15 amino acids. The CDR3 coding sequence is TGTGCCAGTATTAGGAAGGGACAGGATAATTCACCCCTCCACTTT. As protein: CASIRKGQDNSPLHF.

This clone was counted between two and nine times. The V call is TRBV19, the J call TRBJ2-2, with D unresolved. Deletions cut 2 bases from V and 5 bases from J, with 3 bases between. The CDR3 is 12 residues long. The germline gives CDR1 LNHDA, CDR2 SQIVND (reference sequence). CDR3 bases: TGTGCCAGTAGTATACGGACCGGGGAGCTGTTTTTT. Its protein is CASSIRTGELFF.

This clone turned up a few times. The chain combines TRBV30 with TRBJ2-3, with TRBD2 identical over 9 bases. The J segment lost 4 bases and the V segment lost 3 bases, leaving 5 bases of the junction unmatched. Germline assignment: CDR1 GTSNPN and CDR2 SVGIG (reference sequence). The CDR3 runs to 14 residues. The CDR3 nucleotides read TGTGCCTGGAGCAGAAGCGGGGGGTCAGATACGCAGTATTTT. Its protein product is CAWSRSGGSDTQYF.

V is TRBV11-3 and J is TRBJ2-3; weak D call: TRBD1 (5 bases). The CDR3 consists of 16 residues. V was cut by 2 bases and J by 4 bases, with 16 bases left in between. CDR1 and CDR2 (germline): SGHNT, YENEEA. This CDR3 reads CASSLRAGPSADTQYF. CDR3 in DNA: TGTGCCAGCAGCTTACGTGCAGGGCCCAGCGCAGATACGCAGTATTTT.

The chain has TRBV11-3 and TRBJ2-3, with TRBD2 identical over 10 bases. V was pared by 3 bases and J by 2 bases, with 5 bases of the junction left unmatched. The CDR3 extends over 16 amino acids. Germline CDR1 reads SGHNT; CDR2 reads YENEEA. The CDR3 bases are TGTGCCAGCAGCTTGGGTAGCGGGGGGTTCACAGATACGCAGTATTTT. As protein: CASSLGSGGFTDTQYF.